Listed here are 31 T cell receptor beta chains from one sample, sequenced in a study of technical replicates of blood from several donors. The data were produced by immunoSEQ multiplex PCR, yet TCRdb's version contains in-frame clones alone and is incomplete. This repertoire shows tens of thousands of clones, roughly 94% found once; its top ten account for 0.26%. The sample was T cells isolated from PBMCs. The receptors were gathered from a human donor in good health.

The chain is built from TRBV5-1 and TRBJ2-5, with D possibly being TRBD2 (6 bases). Trimming cost V 1 base and J 0 bases, with 10 bases left between them. Germline V gives CDR1 SGHRS, CDR2 YFSETQ. The CDR3 runs to 15 residues. The DNA of the CDR3 is TGCGCCAGCAGCTTGACCTTAGCGGACCAAGAGACCCAGTACTTC. Translated, it gives CASSLTLADQETQYF.

The chain recombines TRBV27 with TRBJ1-2; D unresolved. The CDR3 spans 13 residues. V was cut by 5 bases and J by 1 base, with 8 bases left in between. Germline assignment: CDR1 MNHEY and CDR2 SMNVEV (reference sequence). The CDR3: CASSPRGNYGYTF. CDR3 sequence (DNA): TGTGCCAGCAGTCCCCGGGGTAACTATGGCTACACCTTC.

The chain couples TRBV12-5 to TRBJ1-1; tentatively, D is TRBD1 (5 bases). The germline V gene encodes CDR1 LGHNT and CDR2 FRNRAP. The CDR3 length is 16 residues. Deletions cut 0 bases from V and 5 bases from J, with 16 bases between. CDR3 residues: CASGLVQNRYLTEAFF. Written as DNA, the CDR3 is TGTGCTAGTGGTTTGGTACAAAACAGGTATTTGACTGAAGCTTTCTTT.

V is TRBV27 and J is TRBJ2-7; 9 bases fit TRBD2. The V and J ends lost 5 bases and 5 bases, in that order; junction bases with no gene match: 7. CDR1 is MNHEY, CDR2 SMNVEV, per germline (reference sequence). The CDR3 spans 14 residues. The DNA of the CDR3 is TGTGCCAGCAGTCCTTGGACTAGCGCAGACGAGCAGTACTTC. Encoded protein: CASSPWTSADEQYF.

DNA of the CDR3: TGCGCCAGCAGCTTGGTCGGTCGAGGGTACGGCGGCAATGAGCAGTTCTTC. Protein product: CASSLVGRGYGGNEQFF. The chain employs TRBV5-1 and TRBJ2-1; D might be TRBD2 (5 bases). Germline V lookup: CDR1 SGHRS, CDR2 YFSETQ. Trimming took 0 bases from V and 6 from J, leaving 19 bases between them. This CDR3 is built from 17 residues. Filled out from reference TRBV5-1 and TRBJ2-1, the complete variable domain reads KAGVTQTPRYLIKTRGQQVTLSCSPISGHRSVSWYQQTPGQGLQFLFEYFSETQRNKGNFPGRFSGRQFSNSRSEMNVSTLELGDSALYLCASSLVGRGYGGNEQFFGPGTRLTVL.

V usage is TRBV5-5 and J usage is TRBJ2-7, with D tentatively TRBD2 (6 bases). CDR3 size: 14 residues. In germline, CDR1 is SGHKS, CDR2 YYEKEE (reference sequence). The germline V and J ends were trimmed by 0 bases and 6 bases, with 13 bases remaining between them. This CDR3 reads CASSLVGGKGEQYF. The CDR3 DNA reads as TGTGCCAGCAGCTTGGTGGGCGGGAAGGGCGAGCAGTACTTC.

V gene TRBV29-1 combines with J gene TRBJ2-1; D uncertain. The V gene lost 7 bases and the J gene lost 5 bases, with 15 bases spanning the gap. CDR1 and CDR2 (germline): SQVTM, ANQGSEA. This CDR3 contains 13 residues. The CDR3 DNA reads TGCAGCGCCGTCCTAGTTAAACACAATGAGCAGTTCTTC. Translated: CSAVLVKHNEQFF.

V and J are TRBV13 and TRBJ1-3; D gene ambiguous. This CDR3 has 15 amino acids. Germline assignment: CDR1 PRHDT and CDR2 FYEKMQ (reference sequence). Deletions cut 0 bases from V and 4 bases from J, with 10 bases between. The CDR3: CASSLGRGRGNTIYF. CDR3 bases: TGTGCCAGCAGCTTAGGCCGAGGGAGAGGAAACACCATATATTTT.

V gene TRBV18 combines with J gene TRBJ2-1; possible D gene TRBD2, 5 bases. Germline CDR1 is KGHSH and CDR2 is LQKENI. The CDR3 runs to 15 residues. The V gene lost 6 bases and the J gene lost 7 bases, with 19 bases spanning the gap. The CDR3 DNA reads TGTGCCAGCTCGCACCGAGGGTGGGAGACGAATGAGCAGTTCTTC. Translating gives CASSHRGWETNEQFF.

This clone was recorded only once. The chain links TRBV19 to TRBJ2-2; 10 nucleotides align to TRBD1. CDR3 length: 13 residues. The germline V gene encodes CDR1 LNHDA and CDR2 SQIVND (reference sequence). V lost 6 bases and J lost 5; bases outside the gene matches: 0. For the CDR3, the DNA is TGTGCCAGTAGGGGACAGGGGACCGGGGAGCTGTTTTTT. Protein sequence: CASRGQGTGELFF.

J is TRBJ1-1 and V is TRBV9; 7 nucleotides match TRBD1. J lost 6 bases, V lost 2 bases, and 10 bases had no gene match. The CDR3 has 15 amino acids. Germline lookup yields CDR1 SGDLS and CDR2 YYNGEE. The CDR3 nucleotides read TGTGCCAGCAGCGTCTCTGAGGGGGCTCGGTCTGAAGCTTTCTTT. It yields the protein CASSVSEGARSEAFF.

This clone was detected a few times. J is TRBJ2-6 and V is TRBV10-3, with D maybe TRBD1 (6 bases). CDR3 length: 15 amino acids. Germline V gene lookup returns CDR1 ENHRY and CDR2 SYGVKD. Trimming left V 6 bases short and J 2 bases short, with 11 bases between. Written as DNA, the CDR3 is TGTGCCATCAGGGAAACAGGGCCTGGGGCCAACGTCCTGACTTTC. Its translation is CAIRETGPGANVLTF.

The chain is built from TRBV7-8 and TRBJ1-5; D gene uncertain. Germline assignment: CDR1 SGHVS and CDR2 FQNEAQ. With 6 bases removed from V and 3 bases from J, the gap between germline ends came to 6 bases. This CDR3 has 12 amino acids. CDR3 sequence: CASSHHNQPQHF. As DNA, the CDR3 is TGTGCCAGCAGTCATCACAATCAGCCCCAGCATTTT.

The V and J genes are TRBV5-1 and TRBJ1-1; D call uncertain. Germline V gene data show CDR1 as SGHRS and CDR2 as YFSETQ. The CDR3 has 13 amino acids. Trimming shortened V by 0 bases and J by 8 bases, and 11 bases separated the two germline ends. The CDR3 DNA reads TGCGCCAGCAGCTTGGGGCCCGGGGAGGAAGCTTTCTTT. Its translation: CASSLGPGEEAFF.

The chain joins TRBV27 to TRBJ1-5, with no clear D. This CDR3 has 12 amino acids. Germline V lookup: CDR1 MNHEY, CDR2 SMNVEV (reference sequence). V was cut by 6 bases and J by 4 bases, with 7 bases left in between. The chain's CDR3 is CASSQLNQPQHF. CDR3 sequence (DNA): TGTGCCAGCAGCCAACTAAATCAGCCCCAGCATTTT.

V and J are TRBV5-1 and TRBJ1-2; no clear D gene. V was pared by 4 bases and J by 0 bases, with 10 bases between. The V gene's germline CDR1 is SGHRS and CDR2 YFSETQ. The CDR3 has 14 residues. CDR3 region: CASSREPPNYGYTF. The CDR3 DNA reads as TGCGCCAGCAGCCGCGAACCGCCTAACTATGGCTACACCTTC.

V is TRBV11-2 and J is TRBJ2-7; TRBD2 matches 9 bases. The CDR3 length is 16 residues. Per the germline V gene, CDR1 is SGHAT and CDR2 is FQNNGV. V lost 0 bases to trimming and J lost 3 bases; unmatched junction nucleotides: 6. For the CDR3, the DNA is TGTGCCAGCAGCTTAGAAAGACTAGCGGTACTCTACGAGCAGTACTTC. Residues: CASSLERLAVLYEQYF. The variable domain in full, completed from reference TRBV11-2 and TRBJ2-7, reads EAGVAQSPRYKIIEKRQSVAFWCNPISGHATLYWYQQILGQGPKLLIQFQNNGVVDDSQLPKDRFSAERLKGVDSTLKIQPAKLEDSAVYLCASSLERLAVLYEQYFGPGTRLTVT.

The rearrangement links TRBV7-6 to TRBJ2-3; 10 bases match TRBD1. Per germline, CDR1 SGHVS and CDR2 FNYEAQ. Trimming cost V 3 bases and J 2 bases; bases outside gene matches: 11. The CDR3 covers 18 residues. CDR3 nucleotides: TGTGCCAGCAGCTTGGCAGACAGGGGGCTACTTAACACAGATACGCAGTATTTT. It is translated as CASSLADRGLLNTDTQYF.

CDR3 DNA: TGTGCCAGCAGCCGCGGGGACAGCTCCTACAATGAGCAGTTCTTC. This sequence encodes CASSRGDSSYNEQFF. This rearrangement joins TRBV5-6 to TRBJ2-1, with a possible D match to TRBD1 (7 bases). In germline, CDR1 is SGHDT, CDR2 YYEEEE. The CDR3 runs to 15 residues. Trimming removed 4 bases from V and 0 bases from J, with 11 bases in between. Drawing the rest from reference TRBV5-6 and TRBJ2-1, the complete variable domain is DAGVTQSPTHLIKTRGQQVTLRCSPKSGHDTVSWYQQALGQGPQFIFQYYEEEERQRGNFPDRFSGHQFPNYSSELNVNALLLGDSALYLCASSRGDSSYNEQFFGPGTRLTVL.

V is TRBV27 and J is TRBJ1-2, with D hard to call. Germline V gene lookup returns CDR1 MNHEY and CDR2 SMNVEV (reference sequence). The CDR3 runs 15 residues. V was cut by 9 bases and J by 3 bases, with 20 bases left in between. As DNA, the CDR3 is TGTGCCAGTCAGCCCCACCCGGGAAGTTACTATGGCTACACCTTC. This translates into CASQPHPGSYYGYTF.

This chain uses TRBV7-9 with TRBJ1-3; no reliable D call. There are 14 residues in the CDR3. Trimming cost V 3 bases and J 4 bases, with 10 bases left between them. Germline lookup yields CDR1 SEHNR and CDR2 FQNEAQ (reference sequence). The CDR3: CASSFSLTGNTIYF. CDR3 nucleotides: TGTGCCAGCAGCTTCTCTTTAACAGGAAACACCATATATTTT.

The chain carries TRBV19 and TRBJ1-4; 8 nucleotides agree with TRBD1. V gave up 5 bases and J gave up 5 bases; unmatched junction bases: 7. Germline values: CDR1 LNHDA, CDR2 SQIVND (reference sequence). The CDR3 consists of 15 residues. Here the CDR3 DNA reads TGTGCCAGTAGTCTTTGGACAGGGAAGAATGAAAAACTGTTTTTT. Its protein is CASSLWTGKNEKLFF.

V gene TRBV28 combines with J gene TRBJ2-5, with D possibly matching TRBD2 (5 bases). Trimming left V 2 bases short and J 2 bases short, with 18 bases between. This CDR3 spans 17 amino acids. The germline gives CDR1 MDHEN, CDR2 SYDVKM. For the CDR3, the DNA is TGTGCCAGCAGTTTAAGGCTGCGTATAAGCGGACAAGAGACCCAGTACTTC. Protein: CASSLRLRISGQETQYF. Filled out from reference TRBV28 and TRBJ2-5, the complete variable domain reads DVKVTQSSRYLVKRTGEKVFLECVQDMDHENMFWYRQDPGLGLRLIYFSYDVKMKEKGDIPEGYSVSREKKERFSLILESASTNQTSMYLCASSLRLRISGQETQYFGPGTRLLVL.

V usage is TRBV19 and J usage is TRBJ2-1, with D perhaps TRBD1 (6 bases). CDR3 length equals 15 residues. Trimming took off 9 bases at V and 5 bases at J, with 20 bases between the two ends. Germline CDR1 is LNHDA and CDR2 is SQIVND (reference sequence). The chain's CDR3 is CASAHRAPLNNEQFF. The CDR3 coding sequence is TGTGCCAGCGCCCACAGGGCTCCCTTAAACAATGAGCAGTTCTTC.

This rearrangement joins TRBV7-9 to TRBJ2-3; 11 bases fit TRBD2. Germline lookup yields CDR1 SEHNR and CDR2 FQNEAQ (reference sequence). The V gene end was trimmed by 2 bases and the J gene end by 2 bases; junction bases not matched to a gene: 9. The CDR3 spans 18 residues. As DNA, the CDR3 is TGTGCCAGCAGCTTAATCGCTAGCGGGGGGTTTTACACAGATACGCAGTATTTT. This translates into CASSLIASGGFYTDTQYF.

CDR3 amino acids: CASSVRGSGTDTQYF. The CDR3 DNA is TGTGCCAGCAGTGTAAGGGGTAGTGGCACAGATACGCAGTATTTT. The gene calls are TRBV6-4 and TRBJ2-3; D perhaps matches TRBD1 (5 bases). The germline gives CDR1 MRHNA, CDR2 SNTAGT. The CDR3 length is 15 residues. Trimming cost V 4 bases and J 1 base, with 12 bases left between them.

V gene TRBV11-2 combines with J gene TRBJ2-1; a weak D match, TRBD2 (5 bases). Germline-derived CDR1 and CDR2 are SGHAT and FQNNGV. V was cut by 5 bases and J by 8 bases, with 22 bases left in between. CDR3 length: 16 residues. The CDR3 DNA follows: TGTGCCAGCAGCCTTTACCCCCTTGGGAGCGGCGATGAGCAGTTCTTC. This encodes CASSLYPLGSGDEQFF.

This clone appeared once. J is TRBJ2-3 and V is TRBV5-4, with D possibly being TRBD2 (6 bases). The CDR3 covers 13 residues. V lost 5 bases, J lost 5 bases, and 12 bases lay in between. CDR1 and CDR2 (germline): SGHNT, YYREEE (reference sequence). CDR3 sequence reads: CASRLTRLDTQYF. The CDR3 region has the DNA TGTGCCAGCAGGTTGACTAGGTTAGATACGCAGTATTTT.

The chain is built from TRBV28 and TRBJ1-3; D is unresolved. The V gene lost 7 bases and the J gene lost 0 bases, with 13 bases spanning the gap. The CDR3 is made up of 15 amino acids. Germline CDR1 MDHEN, CDR2 SYDVKM. DNA for the CDR3: TGTGCCAGCACCCCCCAACGGAGCTCTGGAAACACCATATATTTT. Translation: CASTPQRSSGNTIYF.

V is TRBV7-9 and J is TRBJ2-7, with D perhaps matching TRBD1 (6 bases). Germline V gene data show CDR1 as SEHNR and CDR2 as FQNEAQ (reference sequence). CDR3 size: 12 residues. V shed 4 bases and J shed 6 bases, with 10 bases lying between them. The CDR3 sequence is CASSSTGLEQYF. The CDR3 DNA sequence: TGTGCCAGCAGCTCCACAGGGCTCGAGCAGTACTTC.

The rearrangement links TRBV5-1 to TRBJ1-2; maybe TRBD1 (6 bases). Per germline, CDR1 SGHRS and CDR2 YFSETQ. The CDR3 consists of 15 residues. V lost 1 base and J 5 bases, leaving 15 bases between the germline ends. CDR3 sequence: CASSLYADSPYGYTF. CDR3 DNA: TGCGCCAGCAGCTTGTACGCGGACAGCCCTTATGGCTACACCTTC.